This T cell receptor beta chain was sequenced in a study of blood T cell repertoires in COVID-19 (dated by TCRdb to the early 2020s). Regarding the study in general: Samples from collaborators originated in the United States, Italy and Spain and spanned both the acute and convalescent phases of COVID-19. A freely available public database, intended as a resource for researchers studying the immune response to SARS-CoV-2, is where the repertoires were released. Where available, HLA class I and class II types were taken from metadata supplied by the sample provider and were not determined by assay-based typing. The prospective study material was composed of cDNA or gDNA derived from T cells, B-cell-depleted T cells, or PBMCs. Sample metadata almost always included a de-identified subject ID, COVID-19 status, age in years and sex. The dataset comprised deeply sampled blood TCRbeta repertoires from subjects exposed to, actively infected with, or recovered from COVID-19. Samples came from the ongoing ImmuneRACE study (first 160 participants) plus 1,254 subjects from 6 global collaborators.

Notes on this clone: It lacks a known antigen. It has no much larger one-base neighbor in the sample; base qualities were not kept.

TCRbeta CDR3 regions were amplified from genomic DNA using the immunoSEQ Assay, a bias-controlled multiplex PCR. Per the source publication's procedure: Within the assay, amplification of reference gene primers was used to estimate how many nucleated cells each sample contained. Sequence reads were collapsed and filtered to measure the absolute abundance of every unique TCRbeta CDR3 rearrangement. Productive Simpson clonality was computed per sample as the square root of Simpson's diversity index over productive rearrangements. TCRdb re-hosts the immuneACCESS table, in-frame sequences only. Its copies lack some clones; in the studies checked, an unresolved V gene accounts for under half of them, and the cause for the rest is not known. V, J and clone size are those of that table, while D and trimming were read from the DNA. The sample data list some 150,000 clones, and around 83% of these were observed just once. Approximately 30% of the sample belongs to the ten largest clones.

A distance of 8 bases separates the germline ends of V and J, which lose 1 base and 4 bases respectively. Its CDR3 holds 14 amino acids, cysteine through phenylalanine. The read is trimmed to its CDR3 DNA, 42 bases read in frame from base 1. CDR1 and CDR2 were assigned from the germline V gene (reference sequence) as LGHDT and YNNKEL. The collaborating institutions used their own protocols to collect whole blood in K2EDTA tubes. Collaborator samples were shipped for TCRbeta analysis as frozen whole blood, isolated PBMCs, or DNA extracted from either sample type. The paper as a whole reports these results and caveats: Clinical and demographic metadata were provided uncurated, with the amount varying by source and participant.

The chain is made from TRBV3-1 (or the pseudogene TRBV3-2) and TRBJ1-5, with no confidently assigned D gene. This TCR came from a woman in her sixties with acute or convalescent COVID-19. The sequencing input was peripheral blood. The sequence in DNA is TGTGCCAGCAGCCAAGGATGGAGGAATCAGCCCCAGCATTTT. Translated, this is CASSQGWRNQPQHF.